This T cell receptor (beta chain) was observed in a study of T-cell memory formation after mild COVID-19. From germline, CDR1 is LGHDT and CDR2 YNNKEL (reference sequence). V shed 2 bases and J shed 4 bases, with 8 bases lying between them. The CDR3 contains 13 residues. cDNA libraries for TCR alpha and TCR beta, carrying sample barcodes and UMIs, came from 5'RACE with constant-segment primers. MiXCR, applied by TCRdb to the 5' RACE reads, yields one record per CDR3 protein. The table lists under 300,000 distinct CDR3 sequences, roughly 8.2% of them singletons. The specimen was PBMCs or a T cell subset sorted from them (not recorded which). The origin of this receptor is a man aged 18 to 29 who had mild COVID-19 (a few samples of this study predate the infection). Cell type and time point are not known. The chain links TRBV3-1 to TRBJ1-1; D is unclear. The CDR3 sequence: CASSQHLGTEAFF. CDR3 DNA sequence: TGTGCCAGCAGCCAACATCTAGGCACTGAAGCTTTCTTT.